This T cell receptor (beta chain) was obtained from a study of control samples from healthy donors and cancer patients. Measured with immunoSEQ multiplex PCR; TCRdb has only the in-frame clones, and not every one. This sample has about 140,000 clones; approximately 86% occur once, and the top ten carry 8.5% to 9.5%. The ends were cut back, 2 bases at V and 2 bases at J, with 5 bases in the middle. CDR3 length equals 13 residues. Germline V lookup: CDR1 MRHNA, CDR2 SNTAGT. The rearrangement uses TRBV6-4 and TRBJ2-3, with no clear D. The receptor's source is a woman in her 30s in good health. Sequencing used blood. CDR3 protein: CASSDRPTDTQYF. The CDR3 DNA sequence: TGTGCCAGCAGTGACAGGCCCACAGATACGCAGTATTTT.